What follows is one T cell receptor (beta chain) and its context. The sample is drawn from a study of PD-1 blockade in classical Hodgkin lymphoma. All patients experienced relapse after autologous stem cell transplantation, and brentuximab vedotin exposure was variable. V dropped 2 bases and J dropped 3 bases, with 7 bases sitting between them. Germline CDR1 reads MNHNY; CDR2 reads SVGAGI (reference sequence). The CDR3 is 13 residues long. Measured with immunoSEQ multiplex PCR; TCRdb has only the in-frame clones, and not every one. The sample lists 100,000 or so clones; around 89% were seen once. The chain joins TRBV6-6 to TRBJ1-1; no firm D call. The sequenced sample was peripheral blood mononuclear cells (PBMCs), obtained before the second cycle of nivolumab. The origin of this receptor is a human donor with classical Hodgkin lymphoma. For the CDR3, the DNA is TGTGCCAGCAGTTACAGGATATACACTGAAGCTTTCTTT. Translated: CASSYRIYTEAFF.